This T cell receptor (beta chain) came from a study of regulatory T cells in long-lasting Graves disease. Arm-PCR with iRepertoire HTBI primers amplified the CDR3 regions for these TCR beta libraries. MiXCR, applied by TCRdb to the multiplex PCR reads, yields one record per CDR3 protein. The top ten clones hold 42% of a sample with approximately 690,000 distinct CDR3 sequences, around 30% of them seen once. The CDR3 length is 15 residues. With 6 bases clipped from V and 4 bases from J, the junction kept 9 bases outside the gene matches. Germline values: CDR1 MNHNS, CDR2 SASEGT. Time point of the sample: persistent/refractory GD, antithyroid drugs over 5 years with positive TRAb. Isolated PBMC RNA provided the starting material for the TCR library.

The J gene is TRBJ1-5, the V gene TRBV6-1; 7 bases fit TRBD1. The material was peripheral blood mononuclear cells (PBMCs), obtained when the disease was refractory, from a patient treated with antithyroid drugs. The clonotype comes from a female donor with Graves disease. The CDR3 nucleotides are TGTGCCAGCAGCCCGACCGACAGGGTAAATCAGCCCCAGCATTTT. As protein: CASSPTDRVNQPQHF.